This TCR beta chain was captured in a study of persistence of HIV-infected CD4 T cells. This was the immunoSEQ version 4 assay in survey mode. Sequencing was performed with immunoSEQ multiplex PCR; in TCRdb, only in-frame clones are kept and a portion is missing. The table lists fewer than 45,000 clones, less than 90% of them singletons. CDR3 size: 12 residues. Germline V CDR1 and CDR2: MNHEY, SVGAGI. Trimming took off 2 bases at V and 5 bases at J, with 6 bases between the two ends. This nonspecific control used anti-CD3/anti-CD28 bead stimulation of CD4+ T cells. Sorting selected CD4+ T cells upregulating both CD40 ligand and CD69. Adults with HIV-1 started suppressive ART while chronically infected. As regards this clone: What it recognizes is unknown. The sample contains more than one DNA sequence encoding this CDR3.

The sample consisted of CD4+ T cells sorted from PBMCs after roughly 18-hour stimulation, taken from a patient who received antiretroviral therapy. This sequence joins TRBV6-5 and TRBJ1-1, with D maybe TRBD1 (5 bases). This clonotype was obtained from an adult woman with HIV who was CMV-seropositive. CDR3 residues: CASSYGGTEAFF. Here the CDR3 DNA reads TGTGCCAGCAGTTACGGGGGTACTGAAGCTTTCTTT.